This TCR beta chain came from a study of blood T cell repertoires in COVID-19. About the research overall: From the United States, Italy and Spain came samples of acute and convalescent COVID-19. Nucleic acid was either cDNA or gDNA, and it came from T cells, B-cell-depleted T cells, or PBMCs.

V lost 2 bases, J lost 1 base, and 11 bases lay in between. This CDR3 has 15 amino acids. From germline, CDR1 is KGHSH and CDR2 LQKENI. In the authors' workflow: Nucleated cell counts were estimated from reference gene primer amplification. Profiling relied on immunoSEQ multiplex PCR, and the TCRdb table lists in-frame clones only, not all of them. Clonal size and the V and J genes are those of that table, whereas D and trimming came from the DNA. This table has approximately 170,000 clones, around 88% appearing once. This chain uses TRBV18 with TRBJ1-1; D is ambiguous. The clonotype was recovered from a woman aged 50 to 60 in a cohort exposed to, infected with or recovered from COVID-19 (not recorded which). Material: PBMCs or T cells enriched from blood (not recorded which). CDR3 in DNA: TGTGCCAGCTCACCATCGAGGGAGGGGAACACTGAAGCTTTCTTT. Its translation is CASSPSREGNTEAFF.